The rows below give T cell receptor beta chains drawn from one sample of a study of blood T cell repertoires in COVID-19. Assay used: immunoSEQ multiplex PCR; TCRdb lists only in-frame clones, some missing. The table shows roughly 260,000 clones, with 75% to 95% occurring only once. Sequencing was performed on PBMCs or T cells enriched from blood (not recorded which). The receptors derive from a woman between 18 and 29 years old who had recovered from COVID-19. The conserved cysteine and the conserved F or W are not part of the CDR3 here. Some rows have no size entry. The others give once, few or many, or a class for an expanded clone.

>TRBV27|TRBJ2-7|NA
ASSTRQRGSSYEQY
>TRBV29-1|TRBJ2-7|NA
SVVLGQLQSAAWEQY
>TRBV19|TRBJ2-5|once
ASSMARQTETQY
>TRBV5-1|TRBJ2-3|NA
ASSLATRGDTQY
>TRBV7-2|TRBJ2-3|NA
ASSRTGLTTDTQY
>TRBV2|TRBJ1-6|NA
ASSGIPGQGNSPLH
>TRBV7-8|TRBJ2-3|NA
ASSKAVIPSTDTQY
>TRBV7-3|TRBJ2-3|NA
ASSLGLAETDTQY
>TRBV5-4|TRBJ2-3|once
ASSFKLAASTDTQY
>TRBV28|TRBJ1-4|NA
ASSEQGSHEKLF
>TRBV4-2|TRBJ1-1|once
ASSQDSNTEAF
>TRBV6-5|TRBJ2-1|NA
ASSYSGGEYNEQF
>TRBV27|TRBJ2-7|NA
ASRRDRASRYEQY
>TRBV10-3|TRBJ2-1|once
AIGSPQTGVDEQF
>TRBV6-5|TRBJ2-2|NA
ASDRGGANTGELF
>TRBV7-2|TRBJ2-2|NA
ASSLGLAGARELF
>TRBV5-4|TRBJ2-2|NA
ASSLGLAGGETGELF
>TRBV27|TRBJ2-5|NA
ASSLGGTRTQY
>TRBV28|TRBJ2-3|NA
ASSQGGDDTQY
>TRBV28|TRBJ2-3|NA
ASSLRTGKADTQY
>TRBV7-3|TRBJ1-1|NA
ASSPGQGVEAF
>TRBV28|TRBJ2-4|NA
ASSPPSGRPSPQNIQY
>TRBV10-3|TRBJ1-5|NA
AISESWAVPVGQPQH
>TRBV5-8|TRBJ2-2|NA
ASSLTGAGTGELF
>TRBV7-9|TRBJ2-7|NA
ASSPADRGSYEQY
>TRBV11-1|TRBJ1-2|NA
ASSPERNYGYT
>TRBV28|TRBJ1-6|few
ASSRVDTNPSSPLH
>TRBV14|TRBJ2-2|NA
ASRRRGNTGELF
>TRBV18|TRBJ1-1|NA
ASSPGAGQAEAF
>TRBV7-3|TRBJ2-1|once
ASSPALAGNNEQF
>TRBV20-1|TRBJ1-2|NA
SATSNYGYT
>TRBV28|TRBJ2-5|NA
ASSRRGRDGETQY
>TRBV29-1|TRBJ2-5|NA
SAGSRDRVETQY
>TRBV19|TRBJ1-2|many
ASSTPGQGASNYGYT
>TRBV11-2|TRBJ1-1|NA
ASSLDSRSTNTEAF
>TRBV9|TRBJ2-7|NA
ASSLGQGPYEQY
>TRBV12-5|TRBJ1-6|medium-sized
ASGFQLDSLEAPLH
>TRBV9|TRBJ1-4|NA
ASSVGRGASGEKLF
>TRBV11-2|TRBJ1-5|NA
ASSPLTGVESNQPQH
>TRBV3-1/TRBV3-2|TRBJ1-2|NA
ASEGQGEGYT
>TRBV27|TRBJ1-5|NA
ASSFQGVSNQPQH
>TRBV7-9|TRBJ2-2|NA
ASSLVLTSGAAGELF
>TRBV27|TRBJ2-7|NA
ASSFIATPYEQY
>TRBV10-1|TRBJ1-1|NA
ASSLGQGMNTEAF
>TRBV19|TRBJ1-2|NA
ASSMTGGNYGYT
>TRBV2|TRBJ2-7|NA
ASSSRTSGGEQY
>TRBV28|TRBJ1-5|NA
ASTLGDRVGQPQH
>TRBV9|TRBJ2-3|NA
ASSAGLAGPLSTDTQY
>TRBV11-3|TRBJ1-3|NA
ASSLLGVSGNTIY
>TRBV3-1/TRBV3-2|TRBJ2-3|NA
ASSRTIQGISHTHTDTQY
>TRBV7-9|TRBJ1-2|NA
ASSSPSDRGDGYT
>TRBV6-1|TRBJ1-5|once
ASSEQGPQPQH
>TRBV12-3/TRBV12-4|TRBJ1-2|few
ASSLKSQTLH
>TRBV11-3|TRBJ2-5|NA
ASSLIGGQETQY